The clone carrying this TCR beta chain turned up a few times. Its specificity is not known. The CDR3 extends over 13 amino acids. V was clipped by 4 bases and J by 3 bases, with 10 bases between them. These data belong to a study of blood T cells in healthy people across ages. Then a second PCR, running about 6 to 11 cycles, was carried out with a sample-barcoded 5' primer and a J-beta primer mix. Each CDR3 protein is one row after TCRdb ran MiXCR on the 5' RACE reads. Found here are around 800,000 distinct CDR3 sequences, approximately 24% of them singletons; the top ten hold 3%. Regarding the study as a whole: There were more naive CD4+ cells and higher diversity in long-lived donors than in aged donors. A strong correlation was seen between TCR beta diversity and naive T cell percentage. CMV status of donors was unknown, possibly confounding expanded clonotype changes.

In addition, the sample was reused for a study of T cells of mothers and their children. That source notes: At around 1.5 ug per 15 ul, all of the extracted RNA went into cDNA synthesis.

The specimen was blood. This clonotype was sampled from a boy aged 10-17 years in good health. The V gene is TRBV12-3 or TRBV12-4, the J gene TRBJ2-7; D is unclear. CDR3 loop: CASSSDQYYEQYF. In DNA, the CDR3 is TGTGCCAGCAGTTCGGATCAGTACTACGAGCAGTACTTC.